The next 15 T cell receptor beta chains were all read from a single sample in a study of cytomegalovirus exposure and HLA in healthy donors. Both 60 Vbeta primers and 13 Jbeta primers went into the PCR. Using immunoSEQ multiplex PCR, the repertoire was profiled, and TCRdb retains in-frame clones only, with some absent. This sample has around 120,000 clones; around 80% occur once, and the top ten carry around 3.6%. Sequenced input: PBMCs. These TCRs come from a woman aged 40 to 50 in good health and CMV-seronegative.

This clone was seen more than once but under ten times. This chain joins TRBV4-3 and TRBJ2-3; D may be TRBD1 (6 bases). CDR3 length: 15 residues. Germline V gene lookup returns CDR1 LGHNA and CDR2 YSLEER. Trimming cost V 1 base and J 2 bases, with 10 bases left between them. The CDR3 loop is CASSQVNRATDTQYF. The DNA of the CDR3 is TGCGCCAGCAGCCAAGTAAACAGGGCCACAGATACGCAGTATTTT.

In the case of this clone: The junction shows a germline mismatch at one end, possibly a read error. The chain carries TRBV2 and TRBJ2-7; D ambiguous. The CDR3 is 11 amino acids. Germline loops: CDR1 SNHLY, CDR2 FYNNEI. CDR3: CASSPSSEQYF. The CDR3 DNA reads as TGTGCCAGCAGCCCCTCCTCCGAGCAGTACTTC.

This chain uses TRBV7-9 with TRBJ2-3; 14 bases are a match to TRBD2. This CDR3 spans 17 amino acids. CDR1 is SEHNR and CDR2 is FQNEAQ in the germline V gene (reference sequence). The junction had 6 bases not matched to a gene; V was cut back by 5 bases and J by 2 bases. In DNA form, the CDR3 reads TGTGCCAGCAGCCGGGGACTAGCGGGAGCAAACACAGATACGCAGTATTTT. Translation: CASSRGLAGANTDTQYF.

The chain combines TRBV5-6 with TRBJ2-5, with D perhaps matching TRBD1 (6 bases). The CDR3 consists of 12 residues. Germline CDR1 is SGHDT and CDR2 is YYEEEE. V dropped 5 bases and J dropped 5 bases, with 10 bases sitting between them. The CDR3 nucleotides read TGTGCCAGCAGTGGGGGCGCGGAGACCCAGTACTTC. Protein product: CASSGGAETQYF.

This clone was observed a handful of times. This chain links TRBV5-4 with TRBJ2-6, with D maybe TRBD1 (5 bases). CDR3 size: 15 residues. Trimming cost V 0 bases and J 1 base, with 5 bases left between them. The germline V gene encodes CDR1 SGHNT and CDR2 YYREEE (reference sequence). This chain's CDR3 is CASSLAGSGANVLTF. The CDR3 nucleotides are TGTGCCAGCAGCTTGGCAGGGTCTGGGGCCAACGTCCTGACTTTC.

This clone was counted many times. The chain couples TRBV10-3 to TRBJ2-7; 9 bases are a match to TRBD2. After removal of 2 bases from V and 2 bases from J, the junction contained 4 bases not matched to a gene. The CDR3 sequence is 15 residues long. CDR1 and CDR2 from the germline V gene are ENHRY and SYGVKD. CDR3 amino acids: CAISEEAGGPYEQYF. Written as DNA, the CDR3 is TGTGCCATCAGTGAGGAGGCGGGAGGGCCCTACGAGCAGTACTTC.

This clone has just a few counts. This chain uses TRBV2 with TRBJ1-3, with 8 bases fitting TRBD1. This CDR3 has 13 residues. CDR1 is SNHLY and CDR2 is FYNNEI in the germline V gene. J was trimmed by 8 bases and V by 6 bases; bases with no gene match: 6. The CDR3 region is CASSSGGDYTIYF. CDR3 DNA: TGTGCCAGCAGCTCAGGGGGCGATTACACCATATATTTT.

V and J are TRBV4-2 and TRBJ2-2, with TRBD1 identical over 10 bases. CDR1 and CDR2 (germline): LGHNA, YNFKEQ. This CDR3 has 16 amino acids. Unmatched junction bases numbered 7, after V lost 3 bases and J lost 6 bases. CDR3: CASSHQTGGKAGELFF. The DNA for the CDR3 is TGTGCCAGCAGCCACCAGACAGGGGGCAAGGCCGGGGAGCTGTTTTTT.

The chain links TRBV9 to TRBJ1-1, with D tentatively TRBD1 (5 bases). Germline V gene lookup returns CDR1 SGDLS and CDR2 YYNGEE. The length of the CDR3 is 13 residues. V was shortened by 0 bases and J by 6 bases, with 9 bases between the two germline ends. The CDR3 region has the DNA TGTGCCAGCAGCGTAGAAGGCAGGGCTGAAGCTTTCTTT. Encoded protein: CASSVEGRAEAFF.

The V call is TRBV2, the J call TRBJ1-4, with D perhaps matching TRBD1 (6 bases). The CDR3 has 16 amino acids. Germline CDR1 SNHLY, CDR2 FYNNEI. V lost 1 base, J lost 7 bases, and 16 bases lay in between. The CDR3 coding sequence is TGTGCCAGCAGTGAAGGGGGGGGCTCCTTCCCTGAAAAACTGTTTTTT. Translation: CASSEGGGSFPEKLFF.

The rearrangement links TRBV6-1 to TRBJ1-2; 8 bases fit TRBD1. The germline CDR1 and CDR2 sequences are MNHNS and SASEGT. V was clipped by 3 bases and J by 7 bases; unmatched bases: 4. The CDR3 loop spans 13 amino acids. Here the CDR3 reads CASSDNRGIGYTF. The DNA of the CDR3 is TGTGCCAGCAGTGATAACAGGGGGATTGGCTACACCTTC.

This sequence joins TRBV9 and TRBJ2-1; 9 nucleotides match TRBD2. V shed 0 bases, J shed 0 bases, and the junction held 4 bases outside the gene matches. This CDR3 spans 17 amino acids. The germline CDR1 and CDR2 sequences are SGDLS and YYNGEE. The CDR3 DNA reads TGTGCCAGCAGCGTAGGGACTAGCGCAAGCTCCTACAATGAGCAGTTCTTC. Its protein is CASSVGTSASSYNEQFF.

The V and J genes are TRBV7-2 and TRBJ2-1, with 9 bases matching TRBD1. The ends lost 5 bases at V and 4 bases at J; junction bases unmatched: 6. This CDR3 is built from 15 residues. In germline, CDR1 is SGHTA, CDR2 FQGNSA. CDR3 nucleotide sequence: TGTGCCAGCAGCACACAGGGGGCACCTTACAATGAGCAGTTCTTC. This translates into CASSTQGAPYNEQFF.

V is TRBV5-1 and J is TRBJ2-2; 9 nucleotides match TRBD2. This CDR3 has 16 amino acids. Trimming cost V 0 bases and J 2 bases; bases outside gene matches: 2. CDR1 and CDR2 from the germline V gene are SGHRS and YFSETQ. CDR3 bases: TGCGCCAGCAGCTTGGGACTAGCGGTCAACACCGGGGAGCTGTTTTTT. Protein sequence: CASSLGLAVNTGELFF.

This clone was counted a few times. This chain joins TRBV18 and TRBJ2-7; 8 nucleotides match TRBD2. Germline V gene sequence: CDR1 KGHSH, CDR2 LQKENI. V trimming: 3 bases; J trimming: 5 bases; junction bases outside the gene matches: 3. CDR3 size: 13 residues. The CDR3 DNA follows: TGTGCCAGCTCACCGAAAGCGGGAGACGAGCAGTACTTC. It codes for CASSPKAGDEQYF.